These 29 T cell receptor beta chains originate from one sample sequenced in a study of CD8 T cells in Susac syndrome. cDNA came from roughly 0.53 to 1 ug RNA primed by random hexamers. MiXCR was run by TCRdb on the immunoSEQ multiplex PCR reads, yielding one entry per CDR3 protein. The sample lists more than 200,000 distinct CDR3 sequences; roughly nine tenths were seen once. The sample was CD8+ T cells from PBMCs. The receptors stem from a human donor with multiple sclerosis.

V gene TRBV19 combines with J gene TRBJ2-1; perhaps D is TRBD1 or TRBD2 (5 bases each). CDR3 length: 13 residues. Trimming removed 8 bases from V and 3 bases from J, with 11 bases in between. Germline V gives CDR1 LNHDA, CDR2 SQIVND (reference sequence). The CDR3 DNA reads TGTGCCAGTCAGGTTGGGGGCTACAATGAGCAGTTCTTC. It codes for CASQVGGYNEQFF.

J is TRBJ1-2 and V is TRBV2; D is unresolved. The CDR3 sequence is 13 residues long. From germline, CDR1 is SNHLY and CDR2 FYNNEI. The ends were cut back, 4 bases at V and 2 bases at J, with 8 bases in the middle. CDR3 nucleotides: TGTGCCAGCAGTGGGGGTAACAACTATGGCTACACCTTC. Translated: CASSGGNNYGYTF.

The chain carries TRBV24-1 and TRBJ2-3, with TRBD2 matching over 13 bases. CDR3 length: 17 residues. CDR1 and CDR2 from the germline V gene are KGHDR and SFDVKD. Trimming removed 3 bases from V and 4 bases from J; junction bases left unmatched: 6. The CDR3 nucleotides read TGTGCCACCAGTGATCCCGGGACTAGCGGGATACCAGATACGCAGTATTTT. Protein: CATSDPGTSGIPDTQYF.

The chain has TRBV7-9 and TRBJ2-2; D gene ambiguous. Germline CDR1 reads SEHNR; CDR2 reads FQNEAQ (reference sequence). The CDR3 is made up of 14 amino acids. V was clipped by 1 base and J by 4 bases, with 7 bases between them. In nucleotides, the CDR3 is TGTGCCAGCAGCTTAGGCAGTTTCACCGGGGAGCTGTTTTTT. It encodes CASSLGSFTGELFF.

The rearrangement joins TRBV6-1 to TRBJ2-7; D may be TRBD2 (5 bases). This CDR3 has 14 amino acids. V was trimmed by 5 bases and J by 2 bases, leaving 13 bases between them. Germline-derived CDR1 and CDR2 are MNHNS and SASEGT. As DNA, the CDR3 is TGTGCCAGCAGTATTTCTCGAGGGACCTACGAGCAGTACTTC. It translates to CASSISRGTYEQYF.

The CDR3 sequence is CATSTERAGENTEAFF. In DNA form, the CDR3 reads TGTGCCACCAGCACCGAAAGGGCAGGAGAGAACACTGAAGCTTTCTTT. The chain joins TRBV15 to TRBJ1-1; D gene unclear. There are 16 residues in the CDR3. CDR1 is LNHNV, CDR2 YYDKDF, per germline (reference sequence). The V and J ends lost 4 bases and 1 base respectively, with 16 bases between them.

This CDR3 is CASSDPLAGAQETQYF. DNA for the CDR3: TGTGCCAGTAGCGATCCACTAGCGGGAGCCCAAGAGACCCAGTACTTC. The J gene is TRBJ2-5, the V gene TRBV19; TRBD2 matches at 11 bases. This CDR3 is 16 amino acids long. The germline CDR1 and CDR2 sequences are LNHDA and SQIVND (reference sequence). The junction had 7 bases not matched to a gene; V was cut back by 6 bases and J by 1 base.

J is TRBJ2-1 and V is TRBV5-1, with D possibly matching TRBD2 (5 bases). Deletions cut 4 bases from V and 12 bases from J, with 11 bases between. This CDR3 spans 11 amino acids. Germline V gene sequence: CDR1 SGHRS, CDR2 YFSETQ. Here the CDR3 reads CASSPGKLQFF. The CDR3, as DNA: TGCGCCAGCAGCCCCGGGAAGTTGCAGTTCTTC.

The table lists this clonotype with a few counts. The chain employs TRBV6-4 and TRBJ2-6; D gene unclear. CDR1 and CDR2 (germline): MRHNA, SNTAGT. CDR3 length: 14 amino acids. The V gene lost 4 bases and the J gene lost 2 bases, with 6 bases spanning the gap. The CDR3 spells CASSARAGANVLTF. The CDR3 bases are TGTGCCAGCAGTGCGAGAGCTGGGGCCAACGTCCTGACTTTC.

V usage is TRBV12-3 or TRBV12-4 and J usage is TRBJ1-1, with unresolved D. The CDR3 is 13 amino acids. The germline V and J ends were trimmed by 1 base and 3 bases, with 6 bases remaining between them. In DNA, the CDR3 is TGTGCCAGCAGTTTAGTCCCCGACACTGAAGCTTTCTTT. Its protein product is CASSLVPDTEAFF.

The chain employs TRBV12-3 or TRBV12-4 and TRBJ1-1; possibly TRBD1 for D (5 bases). Trimming pared 5 bases from V and 0 bases from J, leaving 13 bases between. This CDR3 region has 15 residues. CDR3 region: CASSGGDQVNTEAFF. CDR3 in DNA: TGTGCCAGCAGTGGCGGGGACCAGGTGAACACTGAAGCTTTCTTT.

The genes are TRBV7-9 and TRBJ2-1; TRBD2 agrees at 7 bases. CDR3 size: 17 residues. The V segment lost 2 bases and the J segment 5 bases; nucleotides outside the gene matches: 12. Germline lookup yields CDR1 SEHNR and CDR2 FQNEAQ (reference sequence). CDR3 nucleotide sequence: TGTGCCAGCAGCTTACGTCTGGGCGGGAGTAGGGACAATGAGCAGTTCTTC. As protein: CASSLRLGGSRDNEQFF. The full variable domain, rest sourced from reference TRBV7-9 and TRBJ2-1, is DTGVSQNPRHKITKRGQNVTFRCDPISEHNRLYWYRQTLGQGPEFLTYFQNEAQLEKSRLLSDRFSAERPKGSFSTLEIQRTEQGDSAMYLCASSLRLGGSRDNEQFFGPGTRLTVL.

This chain connects TRBV25-1 to TRBJ2-1; TRBD2 might be the D (5 bases). With 4 bases removed from V and 5 bases from J, the gap between germline ends came to 9 bases. This CDR3 region has 13 residues. Germline CDR1 MGHDK, CDR2 SYGVNS. CDR3 coding DNA: TGTGCCAGCAGTGTTGGAGGCCACAATGAGCAGTTCTTC. This codes for CASSVGGHNEQFF.

The chain links TRBV15 to TRBJ2-3; D unclear. Germline V gives CDR1 LNHNV, CDR2 YYDKDF (reference sequence). V lost 3 bases and J 10 bases, leaving 5 bases between the germline ends. This CDR3 has 10 residues. For the CDR3, the DNA is TGTGCCACCAGCAGTGAGCCGCAGTATTTT. Its protein product is CATSSEPQYF. The variable domain in full, completed from reference TRBV15 and TRBJ2-3, reads DAMVIQNPRYQVTQFGKPVTLSCSQTLNHNVMYWYQQKSSQAPKLLFHYYDKDFNNEADTPDNFQSRRPNTSFCFLDIRSPGLGDTAMYLCATSSEPQYFGPGTRLTVL.

This chain uses TRBV2 with TRBJ2-1; unclear D gene. This CDR3 is 14 amino acids long. Trimming removed 1 base from V and 4 bases from J, with 8 bases in between. Germline V gives CDR1 SNHLY, CDR2 FYNNEI. CDR3 loop: CASSEVAIYNEQFF. CDR3 DNA sequence: TGTGCCAGCAGTGAAGTGGCCATTTACAATGAGCAGTTCTTC.

The V and J genes are TRBV29-1 and TRBJ2-4; no clear D. The germline CDR1 and CDR2 sequences are SQVTM and ANQGSEA. The V end was cut by 7 bases, the J end by 0 bases, with 10 bases between. CDR3 length equals 13 residues. The CDR3 DNA sequence: TGCAGCGCGGTAATTACAGCCAAAAACATTCAGTACTTC. It encodes CSAVITAKNIQYF.

This sequence joins TRBV11-2 and TRBJ2-1; 13 bases line up with TRBD2. CDR1 SGHAT and CDR2 FQNNGV come from the germline V gene. Trimming cost V 5 bases and J 9 bases; bases outside gene matches: 7. The CDR3 loop spans 15 amino acids. The CDR3 here is CASSSRTSGSGEQFF. Here the CDR3 DNA reads TGTGCCAGCAGCAGTCGGACTAGCGGGAGCGGTGAGCAGTTCTTC.

The rearrangement uses TRBV7-9 and TRBJ2-7; D possibly uses TRBD1 or TRBD2 (5 bases each). This CDR3 is built from 11 residues. Germline V CDR1 and CDR2: SEHNR, FQNEAQ (reference sequence). V dropped 1 base and J dropped 12 bases, with 10 bases sitting between them. CDR3 bases: TGTGCCAGCAGCTTAGGGAAGGGGACGTACTTC. Protein: CASSLGKGTYF.

The J gene is TRBJ2-5, the V gene TRBV7-9; D uncertain. Germline V gene sequence: CDR1 SEHNR, CDR2 FQNEAQ (reference sequence). The CDR3 runs to 12 residues. V lost 4 bases to trimming and J lost 5 bases, with 8 bases between them. Written as DNA, the CDR3 is TGTGCCAGCAGCTCCCCCAGGGAGACCCAGTACTTC. As protein: CASSSPRETQYF.

This rearrangement joins TRBV3-1 to TRBJ2-1; 7 bases line up with TRBD2. Unmatched junction bases numbered 7, after V lost 2 bases and J lost 0 bases. Germline values: CDR1 LGHDT, CDR2 YNNKEL (reference sequence). The CDR3 extends over 17 amino acids. This CDR3 is CASSQMSSGVSYNEQFF. The DNA of the CDR3 is TGTGCCAGCAGCCAAATGTCCAGCGGGGTCTCCTACAATGAGCAGTTCTTC.

The CDR3 is CASSVWDRDTEAFF. The CDR3 coding sequence is TGTGCCAGCAGCGTATGGGACAGGGACACTGAAGCTTTCTTT. The chain is built from TRBV9 and TRBJ1-1; 9 nucleotides agree with TRBD1. From germline, CDR1 is SGDLS and CDR2 YYNGEE. J gave up 3 bases and V 1 base, and 1 base lay outside the gene matches. The CDR3 totals 14 residues. Looking up the rest from reference TRBV9 and TRBJ1-1 gives the full variable domain: DSGVTQTPKHLITATGQRVTLRCSPRSGDLSVYWYQQSLDQGLQFLIQYYNGEERAKGNILERFSAQQFPDLHSELNLSSLELGDSALYFCASSVWDRDTEAFFGQGTRLTVV.

The chain employs TRBV9 and TRBJ2-3; TRBD1 matches at 9 bases. V trimming: 3 bases; J trimming: 1 base; junction bases outside the gene matches: 3. Germline CDR1 and CDR2: SGDLS and YYNGEE. This CDR3 has 15 amino acids. CDR3 protein: CASSAGDRGTDTQYF. Written as DNA, the CDR3 is TGTGCCAGCAGCGCCGGGGACAGGGGCACAGATACGCAGTATTTT. Full variable domain (missing parts from reference TRBV9 and TRBJ2-3): DSGVTQTPKHLITATGQRVTLRCSPRSGDLSVYWYQQSLDQGLQFLIQYYNGEERAKGNILERFSAQQFPDLHSELNLSSLELGDSALYFCASSAGDRGTDTQYFGPGTRLTVL.

The V call is TRBV3-1, the J call TRBJ2-1; TRBD1 matches at 10 bases. V lost 3 bases and J lost 1; bases outside the gene matches: 12. This CDR3 contains 19 residues. Per the germline V gene, CDR1 is LGHDT and CDR2 is YNNKEL (reference sequence). This CDR3 reads CASSHVGTGERDSYNEQFF. The CDR3 bases are TGTGCCAGCAGCCATGTCGGGACAGGGGAGCGGGATTCCTACAATGAGCAGTTCTTC.

The genes are TRBV5-6 and TRBJ2-4; tentatively, D is TRBD2 (6 bases). Trimming took 0 bases from V and 5 from J, leaving 9 bases between them. The germline V gene encodes CDR1 SGHDT and CDR2 YYEEEE. The CDR3 consists of 14 residues. CDR3 DNA: TGTGCCAGCAGCTTGGGTGGAGGGGAAAACATTCAGTACTTC. Translating it yields CASSLGGGENIQYF. Variable domain in full (rest from reference TRBV5-6 and TRBJ2-4): DAGVTQSPTHLIKTRGQQVTLRCSPKSGHDTVSWYQQALGQGPQFIFQYYEEEERQRGNFPDRFSGHQFPNYSSELNVNALLLGDSALYLCASSLGGGENIQYFGAGTRLSVL.

With regard to this clonotype: The junction shows a germline mismatch at one end, possibly a read error. This rearrangement joins TRBV13 to TRBJ1-1, with D possibly being TRBD1 (6 bases). Germline CDR1 and CDR2: PRHDT and FYEKMQ (reference sequence). There are 17 residues in the CDR3. The CDR3 here is CASSSAQGGGRWEEVFF. The CDR3 DNA reads TGTGCCAGCAGTTCCGCCCAGGGCGGGGGGCGGTGGGAAGAAGTTTTCTTT. The full variable domain, with the rest looked up from reference TRBV13 and TRBJ1-1, is AAGVIQSPRHLIKEKRETATLKCYPIPRHDTVYWYQQGPGQDPQFLISFYEKMQSDKGSIPDRFSAQQFSDYHSELNMSSLELGDSALYFCASSSAQGGGRWEEVFFGQGTRLTVV.

The rearrangement joins TRBV7-6 to TRBJ2-3; TRBD1 agrees at 9 bases. Germline lookup yields CDR1 SGHVS and CDR2 FNYEAQ. This CDR3 has 15 residues. The V and J ends lost 5 bases and 5 bases, in that order; junction bases with no gene match: 8. The CDR3 sequence: CASSPGTGRLDTQYF. The CDR3 coding sequence is TGTGCCAGCAGCCCCGGGACAGGGCGGCTAGATACGCAGTATTTT.

The chain combines TRBV7-2 with TRBJ2-7; TRBD2 matches at 10 bases. Germline CDR1 reads SGHTA; CDR2 reads FQGNSA. The CDR3 runs 15 residues. Trimming took 3 bases from V and 6 from J; bases not matched to a gene: 8. The CDR3 is CASSLGPLAGVEQYF. The CDR3 bases are TGTGCCAGCAGCTTGGGGCCCCTAGCGGGGGTCGAGCAGTACTTC.

This clonotype turned up a few times. The chain couples TRBV7-9 to TRBJ2-7; D unresolved. The germline CDR1 and CDR2 sequences are SEHNR and FQNEAQ (reference sequence). V dropped 1 base and J dropped 5 bases, with 6 bases sitting between them. The CDR3 loop spans 12 amino acids. The CDR3 is CASSLVGDEQYF. As DNA, the CDR3 is TGTGCCAGCAGCTTAGTTGGCGACGAGCAGTACTTC. The variable domain in full, with the rest retrieved from reference TRBV7-9 and TRBJ2-7, is DTGVSQNPRHKITKRGQNVTFRCDPISEHNRLYWYRQTLGQGPEFLTYFQNEAQLEKSRLLSDRFSAERPKGSFSTLEIQRTEQGDSAMYLCASSLVGDEQYFGPGTRLTVT.

This chain joins TRBV6-1 and TRBJ1-1; maybe TRBD1 (5 bases). The CDR3 has 15 amino acids. The V gene's germline CDR1 is MNHNS and CDR2 SASEGT. The germline V and J ends were trimmed by 0 bases and 5 bases, with 13 bases remaining between them. CDR3 region: CASSEAGGDGTEAFF. The CDR3 coding sequence is TGTGCCAGCAGTGAAGCCGGGGGAGATGGGACTGAAGCTTTCTTT.